The subject of this entry is one T cell receptor (beta chain). The data originate from a study of human T cells and chemical hapten exposure. In TCRdb, the RACE reads were re-called with MiXCR into one record per CDR3 protein. The table has about 260,000 distinct CDR3 sequences, approximately 8.6% seen once. Indicated time point: pre-sensitization, week 0. Treatment given: therapeutic diphenylcyclopropenone sensitization with weekly scalp DPC. J gave up 8 bases and V 5 bases, and 10 bases lay outside the gene matches. Germline V CDR1 and CDR2: MNHEY, SMNVEV (reference sequence). This CDR3 contains 15 residues.

This sequence originates from a woman aged 40-49 years with alopecia areata. Some clones in this sample may be carry-over from other donors' samples. This specimen was whole blood, taken in connection with sensitization to the hapten diphenylcyclopropenone (DPC). The chain recombines TRBV27 with TRBJ1-5; TRBD1 matches at 9 bases. DNA for the CDR3: TGTGCCAGCAGTATGTACAGGGGGCAAGTTGAGCCCCAGCATTTT. Translation gives CASSMYRGQVEPQHF.